This entry lists 11 T cell receptor beta chains sequenced from one sample in a study of shared clonotypes between healthy human individuals. Some clones are missing from TCRdb's copy, which holds only in-frame ones; the method was immunoSEQ multiplex PCR. The table includes more than 2,000,000 clones, over 90% detected once. Sequences were obtained from naive CD4+ T cells from PBMCs. Indicated subset: CD45RA+ positively selected. These receptors were collected from a man aged 18-30 years in good health. Some clones in this sample may be carry-over from other donors' samples.

This chain joins TRBV6-1 and TRBJ1-1; no definite D call. The CDR3 runs to 15 residues. In germline, CDR1 is MNHNS, CDR2 SASEGT. V shed 5 bases and J shed 0 bases, with 13 bases lying between them. CDR3 coding DNA: TGTGCCAGCAGTCCCCCGACGGCCATGAACACTGAAGCTTTCTTT. Residues: CASSPPTAMNTEAFF.

This chain joins TRBV28 and TRBJ2-3, with D unclear. The CDR3 has 12 residues. V was clipped by 6 bases and J by 6 bases, with 10 bases between them. Germline CDR1 reads MDHEN; CDR2 reads SYDVKM. The CDR3 region has the DNA TGTGCCAGCAGCCGCCCCTTTGATACGCAGTATTTT. Its protein is CASSRPFDTQYF.

The chain has TRBV19 and TRBJ2-1; D possibly matches TRBD1 or TRBD2 (5 bases each). This CDR3 spans 16 amino acids. Trimming stripped 5 bases from V and 7 bases from J, with 21 bases between. CDR1 is LNHDA and CDR2 is SQIVND in the germline V gene (reference sequence). The DNA for the CDR3 is TGTGCCAGTAGTCAGCCAGGGAGACGGATTGGTAATGAGCAGTTCTTC. It encodes CASSQPGRRIGNEQFF.

The CDR3 DNA is TGCAGCGTTGACAGGGGGCGGGGGAACACTGAAGCTTTCTTT. It yields the protein CSVDRGRGNTEAFF. This chain connects TRBV29-1 to TRBJ1-1, with 8 bases lining up with TRBD1. The CDR3 length is 14 residues. V trimming: 3 bases; J trimming: 1 base; junction bases outside the gene matches: 4. Germline V gene lookup returns CDR1 SQVTM and CDR2 ANQGSEA. The full variable domain, in which reference TRBV29-1 and TRBJ1-1 provide the parts outside the CDR3, is SAVISQKPSRDICQRGTSLTIQCQVDSQVTMMFWYRQQPGQSLTLIATANQGSEATYESGFVIDKFPISRPNLTFSTLTVSNMSPEDSSIYLCSVDRGRGNTEAFFGQGTRLTVV.

This chain uses TRBV5-1 with TRBJ2-1, with 8 bases matching TRBD2. The CDR3 covers 14 residues. The germline V gene has CDR1 SGHRS and CDR2 YFSETQ. The trim removed 2 bases at V and 9 bases at J, leaving 7 bases unmatched. CDR3 in amino acids: CASSFESGSVEQFF. In DNA, the CDR3 is TGCGCCAGCAGCTTTGAAAGCGGGAGTGTTGAGCAGTTCTTC. The full variable domain, in which reference TRBV5-1 and TRBJ2-1 provide the parts outside the CDR3, is KAGVTQTPRYLIKTRGQQVTLSCSPISGHRSVSWYQQTPGQGLQFLFEYFSETQRNKGNFPGRFSGRQFSNSRSEMNVSTLELGDSALYLCASSFESGSVEQFFGPGTRLTVL.

The CDR3 spells CASSFRHSTDTQYF. Here the CDR3 DNA reads TGTGCCAGCAGCTTCCGTCATAGCACAGATACGCAGTATTTT. The chain is built from TRBV7-6 and TRBJ2-3; D remains ambiguous. Germline CDR1 SGHVS, CDR2 FNYEAQ. This CDR3 contains 14 residues. Trimming removed 3 bases at V and 0 bases at J, with 7 bases between.

J is TRBJ1-2 and V is TRBV28; D call uncertain. Trimming pared 4 bases from V and 5 bases from J, leaving 11 bases between. The CDR3 has 13 residues. Germline values: CDR1 MDHEN, CDR2 SYDVKM. The CDR3 loop is CASSSLAPYGYTF. CDR3 nucleotides: TGTGCCAGCAGTTCCCTAGCCCCATATGGCTACACCTTC.

The CDR3 DNA sequence: TGTGCCAGCTCACTGTTTGGACAGGGGTTATCTGGGGCCAACGTCCTGACTTTC. It encodes CASSLFGQGLSGANVLTF. This rearrangement joins TRBV18 to TRBJ2-6; 9 bases align to TRBD1. Germline V gene data show CDR1 as KGHSH and CDR2 as LQKENI. Unmatched junction bases numbered 8, after V lost 4 bases and J lost 1 base. CDR3 size: 18 residues.

As to this clone: Other DNA sequences in the sample encode the same CDR3. The chain carries TRBV5-1 and TRBJ2-3; D perhaps matches TRBD2 (6 bases). The CDR3 is 13 amino acids. Trimming shortened V by 3 bases and J by 1 base, and 6 bases separated the two germline ends. From germline, CDR1 is SGHRS and CDR2 YFSETQ. The CDR3 DNA reads as TGCGCCAGCAGCTCGGGAGGCACAGATACGCAGTATTTT. Its translation is CASSSGGTDTQYF.

The chain links TRBV5-4 to TRBJ2-7; either TRBD1 or TRBD2 may supply D (5 bases each). This CDR3 has 15 residues. The V gene's germline CDR1 is SGHNT and CDR2 YYREEE (reference sequence). Deletions cut 5 bases from V and 2 bases from J, with 17 bases between. CDR3 sequence (DNA): TGTGCCAGCAGGATCGGGACGGATGAAGCCTACGAGCAGTACTTC. Protein sequence: CASRIGTDEAYEQYF.

Regarding this clone: Different DNA sequences within this sample yield the same CDR3. CDR3 protein: CSAGTAYEQYF. In DNA, the CDR3 is TGCAGTGCCGGGACAGCCTACGAGCAGTACTTC. The chain has TRBV20-1 and TRBJ2-7, with 7 bases matching TRBD1. V gave up 6 bases and J gave up 2 bases; unmatched junction bases: 1. Germline V lookup: CDR1 DFQATT, CDR2 SNEGSKA (reference sequence). The CDR3 loop spans 11 amino acids.